A selection of T cell receptor beta chains follows, all from one sample in a study of regulatory T cells in long-lasting Graves disease. TCRdb reanalysed the multiplex PCR reads using MiXCR and keeps one entry per CDR3 protein. This sample carries 400,000 to 500,000 distinct CDR3 sequences, approximately 16% of them seen once, and the ten largest clones take about 7.6%. The same sample was also studied in work on T cells in Graves' hyperthyroidism and ophthalmopathy.

The source material was peripheral blood mononuclear cells (PBMCs), sampled at new diagnosis, from a patient treated with antithyroid drugs. The receptors originated from a woman in her forties with Graves disease. The CDR3 runs from the conserved cysteine through the conserved F or W. The order of the fields is CDR3 DNA, CDR3 protein, J gene, V gene, clone size, D gene. A D gene is named only where the DNA matches it firmly. Where a row states a size, it is once, few, many or the class of an expanded clone; other rows omit it.

cdr3_nt: TGCGCCAGCAGTGAGTCAAGAACCGATTGGGAGTATTTT
cdr3_aa: CASSESRTDWEYF
j_call: TRBJ2-3
v_call: TRBV10-2
clone_size: many
d_call: -

cdr3_nt: TGTGCCAGCAGTCTGTACAGGGGTACGGATCAGCCCCAGCATTTT
cdr3_aa: CASSLYRGTDQPQHF
j_call: TRBJ1-5
v_call: TRBV12-3/TRBV12-4
clone_size: many
d_call: TRBD1

cdr3_nt: TGTGCCAGCAGCCCCTCGGACAGGAGGCACTATGGCTACACCTTC
cdr3_aa: CASSPSDRRHYGYTF
j_call: TRBJ1-2
v_call: TRBV11-2
clone_size: many
d_call: TRBD1

cdr3_nt: TGCGCCAGCAGCTTGGAAGGGGGCGAAGAGACCCAGTACTTC
cdr3_aa: CASSLEGGEETQYF
j_call: TRBJ2-5
v_call: TRBV5-1
clone_size: few
d_call: TRBD1

cdr3_nt: TGCAGTGCTAGAGATCAACCGGCCGGGGAGCTGTTTTTT
cdr3_aa: CSARDQPAGELFF
j_call: TRBJ2-2
v_call: TRBV20-1
clone_size: few
d_call: -

cdr3_nt: TGTGCCAGCAGGTCACGGGACAGGCTCTACAATGAGCAGTTCTTC
cdr3_aa: CASRSRDRLYNEQFF
j_call: TRBJ2-1
v_call: TRBV3-1
clone_size: many
d_call: TRBD1

cdr3_nt: TGTGCCAGCAGCTTAGCAAAGGGGGGAATCGGAAACACCATATATTTT
cdr3_aa: CASSLAKGGIGNTIYF
j_call: TRBJ1-3
v_call: TRBV7-9
clone_size: -
d_call: -

cdr3_nt: TGTGCCAGCCAGGGGGGGGCGCCGGATGAAAAACTGTTTTTT
cdr3_aa: CASQGGAPDEKLFF
j_call: TRBJ1-4
v_call: TRBV19
clone_size: -
d_call: TRBD1

cdr3_nt: TGTGCCAGTAGTGGACGGACCTCCTACAATGAGCAGTTCTTC
cdr3_aa: CASSGRTSYNEQFF
j_call: TRBJ2-1
v_call: TRBV19
clone_size: many
d_call: -

cdr3_nt: TGTGCCAGCAGCCCCGTAGGCTCCTATAATTCACCCCTCCACTTT
cdr3_aa: CASSPVGSYNSPLHF
j_call: TRBJ1-6
v_call: TRBV7-9
clone_size: many
d_call: -

cdr3_nt: TGTGCCAGCAGCCCTAGCGGAGGGGGCACAGATACGCAGTATTTT
cdr3_aa: CASSPSGGGTDTQYF
j_call: TRBJ2-3
v_call: TRBV28
clone_size: many
d_call: TRBD2

cdr3_nt: TGTGCCAGCACCATAAGGGGGACTAGCGGGAGGGCATCGGATACGCAGTATTTT
cdr3_aa: CASTIRGTSGRASDTQYF
j_call: TRBJ2-3
v_call: TRBV7-9
clone_size: many
d_call: TRBD2

cdr3_nt: TGTGCCAGCAGCTTCCCCGGCGGAAGCACAGATACGCAGTATTTT
cdr3_aa: CASSFPGGSTDTQYF
j_call: TRBJ2-3
v_call: TRBV7-9
clone_size: many
d_call: -

cdr3_nt: TGTGCCAGCAGCGACCCAGACACGGCTGGGGATCAGCCCCAGCATTTT
cdr3_aa: CASSDPDTAGDQPQHF
j_call: TRBJ1-5
v_call: TRBV11-3
clone_size: few
d_call: -